This record covers a single T cell receptor (beta chain). CDR1 and CDR2 from the germline V gene are GTSNPN and SVGIG (reference sequence). The CDR3 sequence is 12 residues long. The V and J ends lost 4 bases and 7 bases respectively, with 13 bases between them. This sample stems from a study of T cell changes during pregnancy in multiple sclerosis. Profiled with immunoSEQ multiplex PCR; TCRdb holds only in-frame clones, not every one. The sample gives tens of thousands of clones, about nine tenths of which show up once; 0.2% to 0.3% is in the top ten. Sequencing used CD4+ T cells from peripheral blood mononuclear cells, obtained in the second trimester of pregnancy. This rearrangement joins TRBV30 to TRBJ1-1, with D hard to call. The sequence was obtained from a female donor with multiple sclerosis, enrolled in a pregnancy study. The CDR3 nucleotides read TGTGCCTGGATTCCGACGGGATATGAAGCTTTCTTT. Translating it yields CAWIPTGYEAFF.